This T cell receptor (beta chain) was sequenced in a study of blood T cell repertoires in COVID-19. Method: immunoSEQ multiplex PCR; TCRdb's copy keeps in-frame clones and lacks some. The sample lists approximately 350,000 clones; 85% to 90% were seen once. The CDR3 has 13 amino acids. The V gene's germline CDR1 is SGHTA and CDR2 FQGNSA. V lost 5 bases and J lost 6; bases outside the gene matches: 3. The sample comprised PBMCs or T cells enriched from blood (not recorded which). The genes are TRBV7-2 and TRBJ2-5; 10 bases are a match to TRBD2. The origin of this receptor is a man in his late teens or twenties who had recovered from COVID-19. Written as DNA, the CDR3 is TGTGCCAGCAGCGGGACTAGCGTAAAGACCCAGTACTTC. Its translation: CASSGTSVKTQYF.